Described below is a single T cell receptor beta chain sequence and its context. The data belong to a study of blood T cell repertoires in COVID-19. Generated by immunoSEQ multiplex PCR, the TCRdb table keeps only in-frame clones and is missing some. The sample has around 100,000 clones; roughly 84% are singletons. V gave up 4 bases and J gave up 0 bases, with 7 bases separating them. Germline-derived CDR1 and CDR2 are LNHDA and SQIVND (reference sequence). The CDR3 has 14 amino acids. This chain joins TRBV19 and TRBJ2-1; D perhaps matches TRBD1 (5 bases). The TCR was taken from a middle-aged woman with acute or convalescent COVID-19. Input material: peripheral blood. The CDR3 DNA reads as TGTGCCAGTAGTAGACAGAGCTCCTACAATGAGCAGTTCTTC. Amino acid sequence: CASSRQSSYNEQFF.